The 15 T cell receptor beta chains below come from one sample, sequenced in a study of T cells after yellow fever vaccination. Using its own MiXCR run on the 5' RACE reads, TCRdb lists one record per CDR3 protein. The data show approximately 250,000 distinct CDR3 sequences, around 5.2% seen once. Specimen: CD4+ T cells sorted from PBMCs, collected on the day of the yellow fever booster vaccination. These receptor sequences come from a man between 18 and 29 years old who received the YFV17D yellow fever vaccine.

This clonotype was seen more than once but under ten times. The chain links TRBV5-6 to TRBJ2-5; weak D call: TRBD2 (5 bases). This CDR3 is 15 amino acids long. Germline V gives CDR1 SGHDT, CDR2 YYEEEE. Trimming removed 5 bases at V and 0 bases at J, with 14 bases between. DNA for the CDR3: TGTGCCAGCAGACAATGGACTGCATACCAAGAGACCCAGTACTTC. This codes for CASRQWTAYQETQYF.

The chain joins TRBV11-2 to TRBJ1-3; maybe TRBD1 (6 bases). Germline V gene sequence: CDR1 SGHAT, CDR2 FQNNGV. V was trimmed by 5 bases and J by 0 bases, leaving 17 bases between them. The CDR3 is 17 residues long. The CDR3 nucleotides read TGTGCCAGCAGCCCGCACGGGGGGGGCGGCTCTGGAAACACCATATATTTT. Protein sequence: CASSPHGGGGSGNTIYF. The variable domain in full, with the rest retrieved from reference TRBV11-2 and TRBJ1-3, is EAGVAQSPRYKIIEKRQSVAFWCNPISGHATLYWYQQILGQGPKLLIQFQNNGVVDDSQLPKDRFSAERLKGVDSTLKIQPAKLEDSAVYLCASSPHGGGGSGNTIYFGEGSWLTVV.

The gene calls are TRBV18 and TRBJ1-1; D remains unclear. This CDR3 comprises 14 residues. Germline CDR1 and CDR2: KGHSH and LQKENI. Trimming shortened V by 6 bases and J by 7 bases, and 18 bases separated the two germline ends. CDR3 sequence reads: CASSPYVGENEAFF. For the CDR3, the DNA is TGTGCCAGCTCCCCCTACGTAGGCGAGAATGAAGCTTTCTTT.

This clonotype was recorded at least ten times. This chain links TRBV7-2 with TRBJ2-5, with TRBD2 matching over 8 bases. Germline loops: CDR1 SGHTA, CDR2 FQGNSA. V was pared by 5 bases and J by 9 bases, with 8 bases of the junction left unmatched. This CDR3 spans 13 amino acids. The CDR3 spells CASSDPGLGSQYF. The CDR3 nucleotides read TGTGCCAGCAGCGATCCGGGACTAGGGTCCCAGTACTTC.

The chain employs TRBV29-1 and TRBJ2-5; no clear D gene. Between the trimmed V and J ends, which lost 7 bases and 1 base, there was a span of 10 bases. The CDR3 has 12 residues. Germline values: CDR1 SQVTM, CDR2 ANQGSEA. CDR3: CSAGGSQETQYF. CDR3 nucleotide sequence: TGCAGCGCCGGTGGGTCCCAAGAGACCCAGTACTTC.

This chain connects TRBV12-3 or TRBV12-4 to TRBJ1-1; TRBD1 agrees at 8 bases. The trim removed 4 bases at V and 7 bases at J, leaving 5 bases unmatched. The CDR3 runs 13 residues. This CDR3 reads CASSSTGGREAFF. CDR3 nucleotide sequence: TGTGCCAGCAGTTCCACAGGGGGACGTGAAGCTTTCTTT.

DNA of the CDR3: TGTGCCAGCAGGTGGGCGGGGGACTCGGAAGCTTTCTTT. As protein: CASRWAGDSEAFF. The chain has TRBV5-5 and TRBJ1-1, with TRBD1 as a possible D gene (5 bases). The V end was cut by 5 bases, the J end by 8 bases, with 16 bases between. Germline CDR1 and CDR2: SGHKS and YYEKEE (reference sequence). This CDR3 is 13 amino acids long. The full variable domain, with the rest looked up from reference TRBV5-5 and TRBJ1-1, is DAGVTQSPTHLIKTRGQQVTLRCSPISGHKSVSWYQQVLGQGPQFIFQYYEKEERGRGNFPDRFSARQFPNYSSELNVNALLLGDSALYLCASRWAGDSEAFFGQGTRLTVV.

The CDR3 DNA sequence: TGCAGTGCCCCGGACAGCTTCTATGGCTACACCTTC. Translating gives CSAPDSFYGYTF. The genes are TRBV20-1 and TRBJ1-2, with D possibly TRBD1 on 6 matching bases. CDR3 length: 12 residues. Germline V gene data show CDR1 as DFQATT and CDR2 as SNEGSKA (reference sequence). Trimming shortened V by 6 bases and J by 4 bases, and 12 bases separated the two germline ends.

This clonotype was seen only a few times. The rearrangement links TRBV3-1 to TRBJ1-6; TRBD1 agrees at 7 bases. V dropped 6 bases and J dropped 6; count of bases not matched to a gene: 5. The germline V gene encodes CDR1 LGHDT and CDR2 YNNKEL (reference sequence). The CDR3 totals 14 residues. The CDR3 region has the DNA TGTGCCAGCAGTTTCGGGACAGCTAATTCACCCCTCCACTTT. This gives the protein CASSFGTANSPLHF.

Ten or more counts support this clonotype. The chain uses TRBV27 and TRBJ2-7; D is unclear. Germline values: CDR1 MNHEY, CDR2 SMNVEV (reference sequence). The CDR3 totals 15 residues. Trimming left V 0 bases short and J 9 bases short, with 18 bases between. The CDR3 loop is CASSLSAGFAFRQYF. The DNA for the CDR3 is TGTGCCAGCAGTTTATCCGCCGGGTTCGCTTTTCGGCAGTACTTC.

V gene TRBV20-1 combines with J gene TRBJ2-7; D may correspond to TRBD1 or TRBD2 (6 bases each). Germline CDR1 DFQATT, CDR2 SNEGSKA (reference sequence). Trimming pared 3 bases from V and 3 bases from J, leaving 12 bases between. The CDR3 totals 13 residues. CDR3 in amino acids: CSASWGAGYEQYV. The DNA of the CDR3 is TGCAGTGCTAGCTGGGGGGCAGGCTACGAGCAGTACGTC.

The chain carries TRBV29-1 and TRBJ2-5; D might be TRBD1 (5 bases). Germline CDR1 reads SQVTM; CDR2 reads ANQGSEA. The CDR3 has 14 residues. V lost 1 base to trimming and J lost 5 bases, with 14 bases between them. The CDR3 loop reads CSVEGLRATETQYF. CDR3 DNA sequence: TGCAGCGTTGAAGGGCTCAGGGCGACGGAGACCCAGTACTTC.

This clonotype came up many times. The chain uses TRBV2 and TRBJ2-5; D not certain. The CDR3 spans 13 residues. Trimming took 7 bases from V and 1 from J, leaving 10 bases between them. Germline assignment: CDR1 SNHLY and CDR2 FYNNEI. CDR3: CASKMAIQETQYF. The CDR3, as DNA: TGTGCCAGCAAGATGGCGATCCAAGAGACCCAGTACTTC.

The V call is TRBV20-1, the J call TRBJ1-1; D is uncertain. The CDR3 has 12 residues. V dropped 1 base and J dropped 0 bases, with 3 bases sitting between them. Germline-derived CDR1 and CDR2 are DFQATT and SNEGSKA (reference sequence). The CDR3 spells CSARVLNTEAFF. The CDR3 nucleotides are TGCAGTGCTAGAGTTCTGAACACTGAAGCTTTCTTT.

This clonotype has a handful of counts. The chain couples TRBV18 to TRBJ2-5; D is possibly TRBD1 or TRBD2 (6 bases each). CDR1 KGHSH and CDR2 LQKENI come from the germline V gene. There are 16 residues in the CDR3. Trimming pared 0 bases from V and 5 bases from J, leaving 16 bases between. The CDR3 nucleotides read TGTGCCAGCTCACCACCGAACTTCGGGGGCGGCGAGACCCAGTACTTC. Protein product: CASSPPNFGGGETQYF.